This T cell receptor beta chain was obtained from a study of cytomegalovirus exposure and HLA in healthy donors. Study results and limitations: Accurate HLA-A and HLA-B prediction from TCR beta sequences was reported for most subjects. Rates of TCR association differed by HLA locus in a later analysis, with DRB1 highest and HLA-C lowest. The presence/absence work took it that sequencing depth was about the same across donors.

CDR3 size: 16 residues. Germline V CDR1 and CDR2: SGHRS, YFSETQ. V was clipped by 0 bases and J by 2 bases, with 9 bases between them. As concerns this clone: Its target is unknown.

The PCR contained 60 Vbeta and 13 Jbeta primers. Only in-frame clones appear in the TCRdb table, and some are missing; sequencing was by immunoSEQ multiplex PCR. The sample contains 180,000 or so clones, 70% to 90% of which appear only once. This TCR was sampled from a man between 18 and 35 years old in good health and CMV-seropositive. The V call is TRBV5-1, the J call TRBJ2-6; D perhaps matches TRBD1 (5 bases). Material for sequencing was PBMCs. The CDR3 DNA reads as TGCGCCAGCAGCTTGGAGTTAGGGGCTGGGGCCAACGTCCTGACTTTC. Its protein is CASSLELGAGANVLTF.